This T cell receptor (beta chain) was captured in a study of cytomegalovirus exposure and HLA in healthy donors. Whole-study findings and limits: Rare TCR sequences predominated, though certain public TCRs were found in many donors. Across all donors, roughly uniform sequencing depth was an assumption of the presence/absence analyses.

Trimming removed 5 bases from V and 4 bases from J; junction bases left unmatched: 15. CDR1 and CDR2 from the germline V gene are SGHRS and YFSETQ. This CDR3 has 18 residues. On this clone itself: No antigen is known for it.

PCR used 60 Vbeta primers and 13 Jbeta primers. The data were produced by immunoSEQ multiplex PCR, yet TCRdb's version contains in-frame clones alone and is incomplete. The table has approximately 150,000 clones, more than 70% seen once. Sequenced: PBMCs. The chain has TRBV5-1 and TRBJ2-1; 10 bases map to TRBD2. The receptor's source is a man in his forties in good health and CMV-seronegative. CDR3 amino acids: CASSSLAGAHRGYNEQFF. CDR3 nucleotides: TGCGCCAGCAGTTCTCTAGCGGGGGCCCATAGGGGTTACAATGAGCAGTTCTTC.